The 25 T cell receptor beta chains reported below all come from one sample, sequenced in a study of T-cell reconstitution after alpha-beta-depleted transplantation in children listed by TCRdb under 2016. The label giving this sample's treatment or condition can be read as: allogeneic hematopoietic cell transplantation with graft depleted of TCRalphabeta T cells and CD19 B cells. Libraries were constructed by PCR. The sequencer listed for this sample is Illumina HiSeq 2500. Molecular barcoding was employed in the preparation of TCR libraries, with unique molecular identifiers being used to normalize TCRbeta repertoire quantification. TCRdb reprocessing: public reads trimmed at Q25 with fastp, clones called with MiXCR, in-frame beta chains kept. Rows matching on CDR3 protein sequence are summarized as one entry with the most common DNA and genes. For this sample there are over 200,000 distinct CDR3 sequences; around 9.2% appear just once. The leading ten clones occupy under 40% of the sample.

The material was PBMCs, mostly from graft donor cells, obtained 360 days after TCRalphabeta/CD19-depleted stem cell transplant. The receptors stem from a male patient between 2 and 15 years old who had a stem cell transplant for acute myeloid leukemia, so the T cells may come from the graft donor.

In this sample, this clonotype turned up many times. The chain joins TRBV29-1 to TRBJ2-1; D gene unclear. The CDR3 has 13 residues. The germline V gene has CDR1 SQVTM and CDR2 ANQGSEA. V was pared by 3 bases and J by 6 bases, with 12 bases between. CDR3 residues: CSVDGLQGNEQFF. CDR3 coding DNA: TGCAGCGTTGACGGGCTCCAAGGCAATGAGCAGTTCTTC.

A note on this clonotype: The junction departs from germline at one end; a sequencing error may be responsible. The chain joins TRBV3-1 to TRBJ2-1; TRBD2 matches 16 bases. The CDR3 contains 16 residues. The germline gives CDR1 LGHDT, CDR2 YNNKEL (reference sequence). DNA of the CDR3: TGTGCCACCAGCCAAGGGACTAGCGGGAGGGCCTATGAGCAGTTCTTC. Residues: CATSQGTSGRAYEQFF.

This clonotype came up a few times. V is TRBV20-1 and J is TRBJ2-5; D is uncertain. This CDR3 has 17 residues. Germline loops: CDR1 DFQATT, CDR2 SNEGSKA (reference sequence). V dropped 6 bases and J dropped 3 bases, with 26 bases sitting between them. The CDR3 loop is CSARQELSPRLEETQYF. CDR3 sequence (DNA): TGCAGTGCCCGGCAAGAGTTGTCGCCCCGCCTCGAAGAGACCCAGTACTTC.

Many counts were recorded for this clonotype. The chain is built from TRBV29-1 and TRBJ2-1; maybe TRBD2 (5 bases). The germline CDR1 and CDR2 sequences are SQVTM and ANQGSEA. Trimming removed 3 bases at V and 6 bases at J, with 18 bases between. The CDR3 spans 15 residues. CDR3 sequence: CSVDCRDYQSNEQFF. The CDR3 coding sequence is TGCAGCGTTGACTGCCGCGACTATCAGTCCAATGAGCAGTTCTTC.

The rearrangement joins TRBV20-1 to TRBJ2-7, with 7 bases that match TRBD2. Germline CDR1 reads DFQATT; CDR2 reads SNEGSKA (reference sequence). The CDR3 consists of 15 residues. Trimming cost V 1 base and J 2 bases; bases outside gene matches: 8. In DNA form, the CDR3 reads TGCAGTGCTAGAGGTCCCTCCGGGACTACCTACGAGCAGTACTTC. Translating gives CSARGPSGTTYEQYF.

V usage is TRBV24-1 and J usage is TRBJ2-5; no clear D gene. Between the trimmed V and J ends, which lost 2 bases and 0 bases, there was a span of 3 bases. This CDR3 spans 13 amino acids. Germline assignment: CDR1 KGHDR and CDR2 SFDVKD. The CDR3 loop reads CATSDWDQETQYF. In nucleotides, the CDR3 is TGTGCCACCAGTGATTGGGACCAAGAGACCCAGTACTTC.

This clonotype was observed a few times. V usage is TRBV20-1 and J usage is TRBJ1-6; unclear D gene. V was clipped by 3 bases and J by 8 bases, with 11 bases between them. This CDR3 is 13 amino acids long. Germline V CDR1 and CDR2: DFQATT, SNEGSKA (reference sequence). The CDR3 nucleotides are TGCAGTGCTAGGTCGCAATTGGATTCACCCCTCCACTTT. It yields the protein CSARSQLDSPLHF.

In this sample, this clonotype turned up a few times. The CDR3 DNA sequence: TGTGCCAGCAGCAAAGTAGGGACTAGCGGGAGCCACGAGCAGTACTTC. It encodes CASSKVGTSGSHEQYF. The chain combines TRBV21-1 with TRBJ2-7; the D call in the table, TRBD2, was not verified against the DNA. TRBV21-1 is assigned pseudogene status. The CDR3 extends over 16 amino acids.

This clonotype has just a few counts. V usage is TRBV11-2 and J usage is TRBJ2-4; D possibly corresponds to TRBD1 (6 bases). The CDR3 length is 17 residues. The V and J ends lost 5 bases and 9 bases respectively, with 26 bases between them. CDR1 is SGHAT, CDR2 FQNNGV, per germline. Here the CDR3 reads CASSHYTGTREKGIQYF. As DNA, the CDR3 is TGTGCCAGCAGCCATTATACCGGGACACGGGAAAAGGGCATTCAGTACTTC.

This clonotype has only a few counts. V is TRBV10-3 and J is TRBJ2-5; D might be TRBD2 (6 bases). The CDR3 runs 17 residues. Germline V gives CDR1 ENHRY, CDR2 SYGVKD. Trimming took 0 bases from V and 3 from J, leaving 17 bases between them. CDR3 sequence: CAISESLGGPPKETQYF. In DNA, the CDR3 is TGTGCCATCAGTGAGTCGTTGGGGGGACCCCCTAAAGAGACCCAGTACTTC.

The chain couples TRBV6-5 to TRBJ2-5; 14 positions match TRBD2. The CDR3 extends over 19 amino acids. The germline V gene has CDR1 MNHEY and CDR2 SVGAGI. The ends lost 3 bases at V and 5 bases at J; junction bases unmatched: 14. The CDR3 reads CASSYSGMGGLAGVETQYF. The DNA of the CDR3 is TGTGCCAGCAGTTATTCCGGGATGGGGGGACTAGCGGGAGTGGAGACCCAGTACTTC.

This clonotype was observed a few times. The J gene is TRBJ1-5, the V gene TRBV5-1, with a possible D match to TRBD1 (6 bases). This CDR3 is 19 amino acids long. V was shortened by 0 bases and J by 0 bases, with 19 bases between the two germline ends. Germline loops: CDR1 SGHRS, CDR2 YFSETQ. For the CDR3, the DNA is TGCGCCAGCAGCTTGGAAGGGGGTTGGGGTCACTATAGCAATCAGCCCCAGCATTTT. Amino acids: CASSLEGGWGHYSNQPQHF.

This clonotype has just a few counts. J is TRBJ2-1 and V is TRBV9; 7 nucleotides line up with TRBD1. Germline loops: CDR1 SGDLS, CDR2 YYNGEE. V lost 2 bases and J lost 0; bases outside the gene matches: 5. CDR3 length: 16 residues. The CDR3 DNA reads TGTGCCAGCAGCGTCTCGACAGGGCCCTCCTACAATGAGCAGTTCTTC. The encoded protein is CASSVSTGPSYNEQFF.

This clonotype was picked up many times. The CDR3 here is CASSEGRTEAFF. DNA for the CDR3: TGCGCCAGCAGCGAGGGTAGGACTGAAGCTTTCTTT. The chain recombines TRBV5-1 with TRBJ1-1, with D hard to call. Germline V gives CDR1 SGHRS, CDR2 YFSETQ. V was cut by 4 bases and J by 5 bases, with 9 bases left in between. The CDR3 has 12 residues. Full variable domain (outside the CDR3, taken from reference TRBV5-1 and TRBJ1-1): KAGVTQTPRYLIKTRGQQVTLSCSPISGHRSVSWYQQTPGQGLQFLFEYFSETQRNKGNFPGRFSGRQFSNSRSEMNVSTLELGDSALYLCASSEGRTEAFFGQGTRLTVV.

The sample holds many counts of this clonotype. V gene TRBV29-1 combines with J gene TRBJ1-2; D is ambiguous. CDR1 SQVTM and CDR2 ANQGSEA come from the germline V gene. This CDR3 has 12 amino acids. The ends were cut back, 7 bases at V and 4 bases at J, with 13 bases in the middle. CDR3 protein: CSGSFGVYGYTF. CDR3 in DNA: TGCAGCGGCTCGTTTGGGGTCTATGGCTACACCTTC.

This clonotype was detected many times. The chain joins TRBV29-1 to TRBJ1-2; a possible D gene is TRBD1 (6 bases). This CDR3 comprises 13 residues. The germline CDR1 and CDR2 sequences are SQVTM and ANQGSEA. Trimming removed 3 bases at V and 5 bases at J, with 13 bases between. CDR3 sequence: CSVEDRVIYGYTF. CDR3 DNA: TGCAGCGTTGAGGACAGAGTAATATATGGCTACACCTTC.

This clonotype was observed at least ten times. The V and J genes are TRBV5-1 and TRBJ2-5, with D unclear. Trimming took off 0 bases at V and 1 base at J, with 7 bases between the two ends. The germline V gene has CDR1 SGHRS and CDR2 YFSETQ. The CDR3 contains 14 residues. The CDR3 DNA follows: TGCGCCAGCAGCTTGGCCGTAGCCCAAGAGACCCAGTACTTC. Its translation is CASSLAVAQETQYF.

The CDR3 region is CASGLVPPVSGGPKETQYF. The CDR3 DNA reads TGTGCTAGTGGTTTGGTACCTCCAGTTAGCGGGGGGCCTAAAGAGACCCAGTACTTC. V gene TRBV12-5 combines with J gene TRBJ2-5, with 10 bases matching TRBD2. Germline trimming cut 0 bases from V and 3 bases from J; bases unmatched to any gene: 13. Germline V gene data show CDR1 as LGHNT and CDR2 as FRNRAP. The CDR3 consists of 19 residues.

This chain uses TRBV11-2 with TRBJ2-3; tentatively, D is TRBD1 or TRBD2 (5 bases each). The germline V gene has CDR1 SGHAT and CDR2 FQNNGV. This CDR3 comprises 18 residues. The V end was cut by 5 bases, the J end by 3 bases, with 24 bases between. In DNA form, the CDR3 reads TGTGCCAGCAGCCGTCCTCCGGGGCAGGCGATTCAGACAGATACGCAGTATTTT. Amino acids: CASSRPPGQAIQTDTQYF. Full variable domain (outside the CDR3, taken from reference TRBV11-2 and TRBJ2-3): EAGVAQSPRYKIIEKRQSVAFWCNPISGHATLYWYQQILGQGPKLLIQFQNNGVVDDSQLPKDRFSAERLKGVDSTLKIQPAKLEDSAVYLCASSRPPGQAIQTDTQYFGPGTRLTVL.

The table lists this clonotype with a few counts. This chain's CDR3 is CASSQVAGGPYEQYF. In DNA form, the CDR3 reads TGTGCCAGCAGCCAAGTTGCGGGAGGGCCCTACGAGCAGTACTTC. This chain joins TRBV3-1 and TRBJ2-7; 9 bases are shared with TRBD2. With 1 base clipped from V and 2 bases from J, the junction kept 3 bases outside the gene matches. There are 15 residues in the CDR3. Germline V gene lookup returns CDR1 LGHDT and CDR2 YNNKEL (reference sequence).

V usage is TRBV20-1 and J usage is TRBJ1-5; 8 positions agree with TRBD1. Trimming at V came to 4 bases and at J to 6 bases, leaving 17 bases not matched to a gene. CDR1 is DFQATT and CDR2 is SNEGSKA in the germline V gene (reference sequence). CDR3 length equals 17 residues. The DNA for the CDR3 is TGCAGTGCTATCAGGGGCAGGGGGCGAGTCAATGGTCAGCCCCAGCATTTT. This sequence encodes CSAIRGRGRVNGQPQHF.

The table lists this clonotype with many counts. CDR3 amino acids: CASSQDTLNTGELFF. The CDR3 DNA is TGTGCCAGCAGCCAGGACACGCTGAACACCGGGGAGCTGTTTTTT. This rearrangement joins TRBV4-2 to TRBJ2-2; D is perhaps TRBD1 (5 bases). Germline V CDR1 and CDR2: LGHNA, YNFKEQ. With 3 bases removed from V and 1 base from J, the gap between germline ends came to 9 bases. This CDR3 is built from 15 residues.

This clonotype qualifies as large (0.1 to 1%). J is TRBJ2-3 and V is TRBV27; D remains unclear. Looked up from germline, CDR1 is MNHEY and CDR2 is SMNVEV (reference sequence). The CDR3 is made up of 14 amino acids. The V gene lost 4 bases and the J gene lost 6 bases, with 14 bases spanning the gap. CDR3 coding DNA: TGTGCCAGCAGTTCGGCTTATCTAGTCGATACGCAGTATTTT. Translated: CASSSAYLVDTQYF.

The chain has TRBV7-9 and TRBJ2-7, with no clear D. Trimming pared 1 base from V and 4 bases from J, leaving 8 bases between. The length of the CDR3 is 13 residues. Germline CDR1 SEHNR, CDR2 FQNEAQ (reference sequence). The CDR3 loop reads CASSLVPSYEQYF. CDR3 in DNA: TGTGCCAGCAGCTTAGTCCCCAGTTACGAGCAGTACTTC.

The chain is built from TRBV5-1 and TRBJ2-5, with D possibly being TRBD1 (6 bases). CDR1 and CDR2 from the germline V gene are SGHRS and YFSETQ. This CDR3 region has 15 residues. The V end was cut by 3 bases, the J end by 4 bases, with 16 bases between. CDR3 nucleotide sequence: TGCGCCAGCAGCTCGAACAGTGACAGGCGAGAGACCCAGTACTTC. Protein: CASSSNSDRRETQYF.